This passage covers 22 T cell receptor beta chains from one sample sequenced in a study of beta chain features in type 1 diabetes. Study-level points and caveats: Shorter TCRB CDR3s, moderately but significantly so, marked every one of the four CD4+ subsets in Type 1 diabetes patients.

Their target antigens are unknown. The entirety of the isolated RNA underwent reverse transcription, so expressed TCRB transcripts were sequenced. Profiled with immunoSEQ multiplex PCR; TCRdb holds only in-frame clones, not every one. The sample contains 300,000 to 350,000 clones, roughly 9% of which appear only once. The sequencing input was central memory CD4+ T cells from blood. The receptors were sampled from a man between 25 and 39 years old with type 1 diabetes.

This clone was recorded a few times. CDR3 amino acids: CASSPQGTGELFF. DNA of the CDR3: TGTGCCAGCAGCCCCCAGGGCACCGGGGAGCTGTTTTTT. The chain has TRBV6-5 and TRBJ2-2, with D tentatively TRBD1 (5 bases). Germline V gene data show CDR1 as MNHEY and CDR2 as SVGAGI. The CDR3 totals 13 residues. V lost 6 bases and J 4 bases, leaving 9 bases between the germline ends.

This clone came up a few times. V is TRBV21-1 and J is TRBJ1-2; the table gives TRBD1 as D, unverified against the DNA. TRBV21-1 is flagged as a pseudogene. The CDR3 sequence is 15 residues long. Here the CDR3 DNA reads TGTGCCAGCAGCAAAGGGGACAGGGTGCCCTATGGCTACACCTTC. Encoded protein: CASSKGDRVPYGYTF.

V is TRBV19 and J is TRBJ2-5; D may be TRBD1 or TRBD2 (5 bases each). Trimming took 3 bases from V and 2 from J, leaving 10 bases between them. Germline V gene sequence: CDR1 LNHDA, CDR2 SQIVND (reference sequence). The CDR3 sequence is 14 residues long. The CDR3, as DNA: TGTGCCAGTAGTATTGGGGGTAGGCAAGAGACCCAGTACTTC. As protein: CASSIGGRQETQYF.

This clone was seen a few times. This same CDR3 is encoded by further DNA sequences in the sample. The chain is built from TRBV5-1 and TRBJ2-1; D remains ambiguous. The germline V gene has CDR1 SGHRS and CDR2 YFSETQ. CDR3 size: 14 residues. V shed 0 bases and J shed 0 bases, with 4 bases lying between them. CDR3 residues: CASSLESSYNEQFF. The CDR3 DNA reads TGCGCCAGCAGCTTGGAAAGCTCCTACAATGAGCAGTTCTTC.

This chain uses TRBV4-3 with TRBJ2-3; 10 nucleotides line up with TRBD2. This CDR3 contains 17 residues. V trimming: 0 bases; J trimming: 3 bases; junction bases outside the gene matches: 6. Germline values: CDR1 LGHNA, CDR2 YSLEER. CDR3 nucleotides: TGCGCCAGCAGCCAAGATGCAAGCGGGGGGGTTACAGATACGCAGTATTTT. Encoded protein: CASSQDASGGVTDTQYF.

The chain has TRBV29-1 and TRBJ1-5, with D perhaps TRBD1 (5 bases). The CDR3 is 16 amino acids. Trimming removed 6 bases at V and 0 bases at J, with 18 bases between. Germline CDR1 is SQVTM and CDR2 is ANQGSEA. CDR3 loop: CSVASDSSYSNQPQHF. The CDR3, as DNA: TGCAGCGTGGCCAGCGACAGCTCTTATAGCAATCAGCCCCAGCATTTT.

Remarks on this clone: The conserved closing phenylalanine or tryptophan is absent in this CDR3, likely reflecting a read error. The rearrangement joins TRBV15 to TRBJ1-2; 7 bases map to TRBD1. The trim removed 1 base at V and 1 base at J, leaving 6 bases unmatched. Per the germline V gene, CDR1 is LNHNV and CDR2 is YYDKDF (reference sequence). This CDR3 comprises 16 residues. Here the CDR3 reads CATSRVNRDSNYGYTL. The CDR3, as DNA: TGTGCCACCAGCAGAGTTAACCGGGACAGTAACTATGGCTACACCCTC.

This clone was detected only a few times. The J gene is TRBJ2-2, the V gene TRBV10-1, with 8 bases that match TRBD1. Germline V CDR1 and CDR2: WNHNN, SYGVQD (reference sequence). This CDR3 comprises 15 residues. With 4 bases clipped from V and 7 bases from J, the junction kept 8 bases outside the gene matches. CDR3: CASSVVQGASGELFF. CDR3 sequence (DNA): TGCGCCAGCAGTGTCGTGCAGGGGGCTAGCGGGGAGCTGTTTTTT.

V usage is TRBV5-1 and J usage is TRBJ2-7; 9 positions match TRBD1. Per the germline V gene, CDR1 is SGHRS and CDR2 is YFSETQ. CDR3 length: 14 residues. With 0 bases clipped from V and 3 bases from J, the junction kept 1 base outside the gene matches. CDR3 bases: TGCGCCAGCAGCTTGGGACAGGGGGGCTACGAGCAGTACTTC. Translation gives CASSLGQGGYEQYF. The full variable domain, completed using reference TRBV5-1 and TRBJ2-7, is KAGVTQTPRYLIKTRGQQVTLSCSPISGHRSVSWYQQTPGQGLQFLFEYFSETQRNKGNFPGRFSGRQFSNSRSEMNVSTLELGDSALYLCASSLGQGGYEQYFGPGTRLTVT.

The chain joins TRBV30 to TRBJ1-2; 7 bases agree with TRBD1. There are 12 residues in the CDR3. Germline loops: CDR1 GTSNPN, CDR2 SVGIG (reference sequence). After removal of 6 bases from V and 2 bases from J, the junction contained 3 bases not matched to a gene. CDR3 sequence: CACMTGNYGYTF. As DNA, the CDR3 is TGTGCCTGTATGACAGGGAACTATGGCTACACCTTC.

This clone has more than one count but fewer than ten. J is TRBJ2-3 and V is TRBV6-5; 7 bases are shared with TRBD1. Losses at the gene ends were 4 bases for V and 0 bases for J; bases not matched to a gene: 4. CDR3 length: 15 residues. CDR1 MNHEY and CDR2 SVGAGI come from the germline V gene. The CDR3 DNA is TGTGCCAGCAGTTGGGACAGTCCTAGCACAGATACGCAGTATTTT. Amino acids: CASSWDSPSTDTQYF.

This clone was picked up many times. The chain recombines TRBV12-5 with TRBJ1-6; D ambiguous. CDR1 is LGHNT and CDR2 is FRNRAP in the germline V gene. This CDR3 has 13 residues. V was cut by 6 bases and J by 7 bases, with 10 bases left in between. CDR3 region: CASGQDGNSPLHF. The DNA for the CDR3 is TGTGCTAGTGGCCAGGACGGGAATTCACCCCTCCACTTT.

This clone was found a few times. The chain uses TRBV2 and TRBJ1-6; D call uncertain. The V and J ends lost 6 bases and 8 bases respectively, with 17 bases between them. Germline V gene data show CDR1 as SNHLY and CDR2 as FYNNEI. The CDR3 sequence is 15 residues long. CDR3 nucleotide sequence: TGTGCCAGCAGCGGCGCCGGACGGGTTGATTCACCCCTCCACTTT. Amino acid sequence: CASSGAGRVDSPLHF.

J is TRBJ1-1 and V is TRBV9; D is perhaps TRBD1 (5 bases). This CDR3 region has 15 residues. Germline CDR1 and CDR2: SGDLS and YYNGEE. V was clipped by 0 bases and J by 4 bases, with 13 bases between them. The chain's CDR3 is CASSVEVGAFTEAFF. The CDR3 DNA is TGTGCCAGCAGCGTAGAGGTCGGGGCCTTCACTGAAGCTTTCTTT.

The chain has TRBV7-8 and TRBJ2-7; D not certain. The CDR3 is made up of 14 amino acids. V shed 4 bases and J shed 0 bases, with 10 bases lying between them. The V gene's germline CDR1 is SGHVS and CDR2 FQNEAQ. The CDR3 protein is CASSSRRFSYEQYF. The CDR3 DNA sequence: TGTGCCAGCAGCTCCAGACGGTTCTCCTACGAGCAGTACTTC. The whole variable domain, remainder taken from reference TRBV7-8 and TRBJ2-7, is GAGVSQSPRYKVAKRGQDVALRCDPISGHVSLFWYQQALGQGPEFLTYFQNEAQLDKSGLPSDRFFAERPEGSVSTLKIQRTQQEDSAVYLCASSSRRFSYEQYFGPGTRLTVT.

This clone was counted ten times or more. The V gene is TRBV7-9, the J gene TRBJ1-5; the D is unclear. With 8 bases removed from V and 3 bases from J, the gap between germline ends came to 8 bases. Germline V lookup: CDR1 SEHNR, CDR2 FQNEAQ (reference sequence). The CDR3 has 12 residues. The CDR3 loop reads CASRRDNQPQHF. The CDR3 coding sequence is TGTGCCAGCCGGAGGGACAATCAGCCCCAGCATTTT.

The chain couples TRBV5-1 to TRBJ2-1; the D call may be TRBD1 or TRBD2 (5 bases each). This CDR3 region has 14 residues. CDR1 is SGHRS and CDR2 is YFSETQ in the germline V gene. The V and J ends lost 0 bases and 6 bases respectively, with 10 bases between them. As DNA, the CDR3 is TGCGCCAGCAGCTTGGTCCCAGGGAGCAATGAGCAGTTCTTC. Translated, it gives CASSLVPGSNEQFF.

This clone was picked up a small number of times. This rearrangement joins TRBV18 to TRBJ2-6; unclear D gene. The CDR3 contains 15 residues. Germline V gene data show CDR1 as KGHSH and CDR2 as LQKENI. V dropped 3 bases and J dropped 0 bases, with 6 bases sitting between them. The CDR3 spells CASSPRVSGANVLTF. The CDR3 DNA reads TGTGCCAGCTCACCCCGCGTCTCTGGGGCCAACGTCCTGACTTTC.

This clone was detected a few times. This chain uses TRBV11-2 with TRBJ2-3; perhaps TRBD2 as D (5 bases). Germline V CDR1 and CDR2: SGHAT, FQNNGV. The CDR3 length is 16 residues. V was pared by 1 base and J by 2 bases, with 13 bases between. CDR3 nucleotide sequence: TGTGCCAGCAGCTTAGGCGCTAGCCGGCCCACAGATACGCAGTATTTT. Translating gives CASSLGASRPTDTQYF.

The rearrangement joins TRBV6-5 to TRBJ2-7; TRBD1 matches 9 bases. The CDR3 runs to 14 residues. Germline V lookup: CDR1 MNHEY, CDR2 SVGAGI. V was clipped by 8 bases and J by 4 bases; unmatched bases: 9. The CDR3 region has the DNA TGTGCCAGCGGCCCCGGGACAGGGAGGTACGAGCAGTACTTC. It specifies CASGPGTGRYEQYF.

Note on this clone: Other DNA sequences in this specimen translate into the identical CDR3. The chain carries TRBV6-6 and TRBJ2-3, with TRBD2 matching 12 bases. CDR1 MNHNY and CDR2 SVGAGI come from the germline V gene (reference sequence). V gave up 4 bases and J gave up 6 bases; unmatched junction bases: 2. The CDR3 is 14 residues long. This CDR3 is CASSSGLAGDTQYF. CDR3 sequence (DNA): TGTGCCAGCAGTTCCGGACTAGCGGGGGATACGCAGTATTTT.

This clone has ten or more counts. V gene TRBV29-1 combines with J gene TRBJ2-3; 10 bases fit TRBD1. The J segment lost 1 base and the V segment lost 6 bases, leaving 4 bases of the junction unmatched. CDR3 length: 14 residues. Germline V gene data show CDR1 as SQVTM and CDR2 as ANQGSEA. The CDR3 is CSVTGTGGTDTQYF. In DNA, the CDR3 is TGCAGCGTCACCGGGACAGGGGGCACAGATACGCAGTATTTT.